This T cell receptor beta chain came from a study of long-term antiretroviral therapy in people with HIV (dated by TCRdb to 2022 to 2024). Describing the broader study: The earliest samples were collected approximately a decade before the 2015 WHO recommendation for immediate ART, a period when ART was typically delayed until CD4 counts fell. Of the 30 to 35 participants with HIV, fewer than twelve were female. No cross-contamination during QIAcube processing was seen in test extractions of a monoclonal T-cell line run alongside 33 polyclonal samples. A retrospective serial study tested whether ART initiation and durable HIV suppression were associated with changes in peripheral blood TRB repertoire composition and diversity. A total of 150 to 200 cryopreserved PBMC samples were contributed to the cohort by 30 adults with confirmed HIV infection, with samples collected serially over a mean of about 6 years (range 1-12). The study at large found these results: The samples span the years 2004 to 2017, and the ART regimens used may be less effective than current regimens. Compared with controls, HIV repertoires had narrower CDR3 length ranges, and the network structure pointed to an antigen-experienced repertoire that shifted only slightly toward naive after ART. A significant increase in TRB diversity was found to be associated with ART initiation, although TRB diversity was observed to remain significantly below that of transplant donor controls even after long-term ART. Because cell numbers in pre-ART samples were limited, unsorted PBMC were profiled instead of sorted CD4+ and CD8+ T cells. Since PBMC availability was limited, sequencing covered only the TCR beta chain, with no alpha chain pairing. Expanded TRB clones identified before ART initiation dominated the repertoire across all time points, though the dominance fluctuated and decreased in many PLHIV after ART. Inferences about post-ART repertoire changes are limited because no data were available on ART adherence, viral resistance or therapy changes.

CDR1 is given as GTSNPN and CDR2 as SVGIG, both from the germline V gene (reference sequence). From the cysteine through the phenylalanine, the CDR3 covers 15 amino acids. CDR3 DNA only is kept here, 45 bases in frame from base 1. Trimming accounts for 1 base at V and 1 base at J, while the number of junction bases matched to no gene is 5. The immunoSEQ hsTCRB v3.0 assay was used at survey level resolution to sequence the TRB variable region. TRB sequencing targeted a depth of about 40,000-55,000 T-cell genomes per sample. Pooled TRB libraries were sequenced on an Illumina MiSeq with a v3 150-cycle kit. Per the authors' processing: Repertoire analysis ran in R within a reproducible Nextflow workflow covering QC, data transformation and analysis. LymphoSeq2, an R package for AIRR-Seq data exploration, was used to implement custom analyses. A handful of samples yielding fewer than 5000 total TRB sequences were excluded, leaving 188 analyzed HIV repertoires. Of the 188 retained HIV repertoires, almost 60 were collected before and approximately 130 after ART initiation. Each repertoire was downsampled to 5000 TRB nucleotide sequences, and summary statistics were averaged across 100 downsampling iterations. Only TRB sequences with CDR3 regions of at least seven amino acids were retained for analysis. A Shannon entropy-derived clonality score and the Gini coefficient were used to measure diversity. In the repertoire networks, any two of the top 5000 CDR3 amino acid sequences were linked whenever the two sequences differed by an edit distance of one. For TRB CDR3 amino acid sequences, GLIPH2 was used to predict antigen specificity groups and MHC restriction. Known CMV, EBV, HIV or tissue antigen associations were flagged by matching CDR3 amino acid sequences against VDJdb and McPAS-TCR. Pre-ART, post-ART and control groups were compared with Wilcoxon signed-rank tests and Holm-Bonferroni correction. TCRdb obtained this table from immuneACCESS and retained in-frame rearrangements with V and J assigned. These tables miss some clones; where compared with another copy, unresolved V genes account for less than half of the shortfall, and the remainder is unexplained. The V and J calls and clone size are taken from that table; D and trimming were inferred from the DNA. For this sample there are some 8,900 clones; 75% appear just once. The ten largest clonotypes hold roughly a fifth of the sample.

To be included, a participant needed at least one PBMC sample from before ART initiation plus at least two post-ART samples. Treatment was received in the United States of America by all participants with HIV. Before DNA extraction, cryopreserved samples of about 0.9-11 million PBMC were thawed and then washed. At the time of the earliest PBMC sample, participants with HIV were aged between about 23 and 54 years. Each participant contributed PBMC samples from 1-4 timepoints before ART initiation and 2-8 timepoints after ART initiation, with a median of 7 samples. For every participant, serial HIV viral load, CD4+ T-cell count, ART history and demographic data were obtained. A Qiagen kit on a QIAcube was used to extract genomic DNA from unsorted PBMC, with samples processed in batches of 12. The table lists this clone with a few counts. Its binding antigen is unknown. Base qualities are not at hand, and no much larger clone is one base apart.

Sequenced here: unsorted PBMCs, sampled 1.8 years before starting antiretroviral therapy. The chain uses TRBV30 and TRBJ2-3; 7 bases in the middle match TRBD1. The clonotype comes from a middle-aged man with HIV. The DNA sequence follows: TGTGCCTGGAGTGCCGACAGGGACCGCACAGATACGCAGTATTTT. Its translation reads: CAWSADRDRTDTQYF.